The rows below give T cell receptor beta chains drawn from one sample of a study of T cells after yellow fever vaccination. TCRdb passed the 5' RACE reads through MiXCR, listing each CDR3 protein once. This table has approximately 600,000 distinct CDR3 sequences, approximately 13% appearing once. The sequencing here drew on PBMCs, taken on the day of the yellow fever booster vaccination. Receptor source: a man younger than 45 who received the YFV17D yellow fever vaccine. Both conserved end residues are part of each CDR3. A D gene is named only where the DNA matches it firmly. For some rows the clone size is stated as once, few or many, or as a class when expanded; others skip it.

CASAIQGAPEEQYF,TRBD1,TRBJ2-7,few,TRBV27
CASSFTTYNEQFF,NA,TRBJ2-1,few,TRBV5-1
CASSVRDRGLYEQYF,TRBD1,TRBJ2-7,NA,TRBV12-3/TRBV12-4
CSVEIGDQPQHF,NA,TRBJ1-5,NA,TRBV29-1
CASSVGTSGIRKETQYF,TRBD2,TRBJ2-5,NA,TRBV10-2
CASSSRTSGGTYNEQFF,TRBD2,TRBJ2-1,NA,TRBV5-1
CASSLVVGTSYNEQFF,NA,TRBJ2-1,few,TRBV5-6
CASRQDRGGETQYF,NA,TRBJ2-5,NA,TRBV5-5
CSARGGTSSSYNEQFF,NA,TRBJ2-1,NA,TRBV20-1
CASREGPGTMSSYNSPLHF,NA,TRBJ1-6,NA,TRBV6-1
CASSLTRAPNYEQYF,NA,TRBJ2-7,many,TRBV7-2
CASSRTGFGEQYF,TRBD1,TRBJ2-7,NA,TRBV6-1
CASSLRILRGNEQFF,NA,TRBJ2-1,NA,TRBV6-2/TRBV6-3
CASTGGRVVNTEAFF,NA,TRBJ1-1,NA,TRBV19